The 13 T cell receptor beta chains below come from one sample, sequenced in a study of T cells after yellow fever vaccination. TCRdb used MiXCR to reprocess the 5' RACE reads, holding one entry per CDR3 protein. This table has 340,000 or so distinct CDR3 sequences, approximately 12% appearing once. Source: CD4+ T cells sorted from PBMCs, taken 15 days after the yellow fever booster vaccination. The receptors shown here come from a man aged 18 to 30 who received the YFV17D yellow fever vaccine.

This clonotype was seen many times. This sequence joins TRBV11-2 and TRBJ1-1, with TRBD1 as a possible D gene (5 bases). CDR3 length: 14 residues. Germline assignment: CDR1 SGHAT and CDR2 FQNNGV. V lost 5 bases and J 0 bases, leaving 10 bases between the germline ends. CDR3 DNA sequence: TGTGCCAGCAGCCCGGGACCGCTGAACACTGAAGCTTTCTTT. Its translation is CASSPGPLNTEAFF.

This clonotype has a count of ten or more. The chain employs TRBV12-3 or TRBV12-4 and TRBJ2-7; D possibly corresponds to TRBD2 (7 bases). The V end lost 3 bases, the J end lost 0 bases, and 12 bases lay between the germline ends. This CDR3 comprises 15 residues. The CDR3 reads CASSLGGALSYEQYF. In DNA, the CDR3 is TGTGCCAGCAGTTTGGGGGGGGCCCTCTCCTACGAGCAGTACTTC.

This clonotype has just a few counts. V is TRBV20-1 and J is TRBJ1-6; perhaps TRBD1 as D (5 bases). Trimming removed 0 bases from V and 18 bases from J, with 12 bases in between. The CDR3 spans 11 residues. Germline CDR1 and CDR2: DFQATT and SNEGSKA (reference sequence). The CDR3 reads CSARDRGRDHF. The CDR3, as DNA: TGCAGTGCTAGAGATAGGGGCAGGGACCACTTT.

This clonotype was recorded at least ten times. This chain joins TRBV5-4 and TRBJ2-1, with 8 bases aligning to TRBD2. From germline, CDR1 is SGHNT and CDR2 YYREEE (reference sequence). V lost 2 bases and J lost 5; bases outside the gene matches: 12. This CDR3 comprises 17 residues. The CDR3: CASSLRGVAGGHNEQFF. CDR3 coding DNA: TGTGCCAGCAGCTTAAGGGGCGTGGCGGGGGGACACAATGAGCAGTTCTTC.

This clonotype was detected a few times. The chain carries TRBV5-4 and TRBJ1-1; 11 bases agree with TRBD1. This CDR3 has 14 residues. The germline V gene encodes CDR1 SGHNT and CDR2 YYREEE (reference sequence). V dropped 4 bases and J dropped 7; count of bases not matched to a gene: 6. CDR3 sequence reads: CASSRDRGSGEAFF. The CDR3 DNA follows: TGTGCCAGCAGCCGGGACAGGGGGTCCGGTGAAGCTTTCTTT.

This rearrangement joins TRBV9 to TRBJ2-1; 10 bases agree with TRBD2. Unmatched junction bases numbered 4, after V lost 3 bases and J lost 4 bases. The CDR3 has 15 residues. Germline CDR1 reads SGDLS; CDR2 reads YYNGEE. CDR3 nucleotides: TGTGCCAGCAGCGCCGCTAGCGGGGGTTACAATGAGCAGTTCTTC. It specifies CASSAASGGYNEQFF.

This chain connects TRBV12-3 or TRBV12-4 to TRBJ2-1; 7 nucleotides agree with TRBD2. The CDR3 loop spans 15 amino acids. V lost 6 bases, J lost 6 bases, and 11 bases stayed unmatched. The CDR3 DNA sequence: TGTGCCAGCAGGTTGGGGGTAGCGGGCCGCAATGAGCAGTTCTTC. Amino acids: CASRLGVAGRNEQFF.

This clonotype was found many times. V gene TRBV12-3 or TRBV12-4 combines with J gene TRBJ1-5; D unresolved. The CDR3 sequence is 13 residues long. With 2 bases removed from V and 7 bases from J, the gap between germline ends came to 9 bases. The DNA of the CDR3 is TGTGCCAGCAGTTTAAAGGGCGGACAGCCCCAGCATTTT. Amino acid sequence: CASSLKGGQPQHF.

The rearrangement links TRBV6-2 or TRBV6-3 to TRBJ2-2, with TRBD1 as a possible D gene (6 bases). Germline values: CDR1 MNHEY, CDR2 SVGEGT. This CDR3 has 17 residues. Trimming took off 0 bases at V and 6 bases at J, with 17 bases between the two ends. CDR3 loop: CASSYSTFGRGSGELFF. The CDR3 DNA is TGTGCCAGCAGTTACTCGACCTTTGGCAGGGGATCCGGGGAGCTGTTTTTT.

This clonotype came up many times. This chain joins TRBV2 and TRBJ1-4; 10 nucleotides line up with TRBD1. The CDR3 totals 15 residues. From germline, CDR1 is SNHLY and CDR2 FYNNEI. J gave up 8 bases and V 5 bases, and 8 bases lay outside the gene matches. The DNA of the CDR3 is TGTGCCAGCAGTTTACGGACAGGGGGAAACGAAAAACTGTTTTTT. Translation: CASSLRTGGNEKLFF. The full variable domain, rest sourced from reference TRBV2 and TRBJ1-4, is EPEVTQTPSHQVTQMGQEVILRCVPISNHLYFYWYRQILGQKVEFLVSFYNNEISEKSEIFDDQFSVERPDGSNFTLKIRSTKLEDSAMYFCASSLRTGGNEKLFFGSGTQLSVL.

This clonotype turned up a few times. The chain has TRBV5-4 and TRBJ1-1; D perhaps matches TRBD1 (5 bases). Trimming shortened V by 3 bases and J by 10 bases, and 19 bases separated the two germline ends. CDR1 and CDR2 (germline): SGHNT, YYREEE (reference sequence). CDR3 size: 14 residues. The DNA for the CDR3 is TGTGCCAGCAGCTCCGTCGCATGGGACGACGTAGCTTTCTTT. It translates to CASSSVAWDDVAFF.

The rearrangement links TRBV11-2 to TRBJ1-1; maybe TRBD1 (5 bases). CDR3 size: 14 residues. Germline V gene sequence: CDR1 SGHAT, CDR2 FQNNGV. V was cut by 5 bases and J by 3 bases, with 13 bases left in between. DNA for the CDR3: TGTGCCAGCAGCCCCTCGACAGTTGACACTGAAGCTTTCTTT. It is translated as CASSPSTVDTEAFF. The variable domain in full, completed from reference TRBV11-2 and TRBJ1-1, reads EAGVAQSPRYKIIEKRQSVAFWCNPISGHATLYWYQQILGQGPKLLIQFQNNGVVDDSQLPKDRFSAERLKGVDSTLKIQPAKLEDSAVYLCASSPSTVDTEAFFGQGTRLTVV.

This chain connects TRBV4-3 to TRBJ1-2, with TRBD1 as a possible D gene (6 bases). The CDR3 runs 14 residues. The V and J ends lost 1 base and 5 bases respectively, with 11 bases between them. Germline CDR1 LGHNA, CDR2 YSLEER. CDR3 region: CASSQAQGGYGYTF. CDR3 nucleotides: TGCGCCAGCAGCCAAGCACAGGGAGGGTATGGCTACACCTTC.